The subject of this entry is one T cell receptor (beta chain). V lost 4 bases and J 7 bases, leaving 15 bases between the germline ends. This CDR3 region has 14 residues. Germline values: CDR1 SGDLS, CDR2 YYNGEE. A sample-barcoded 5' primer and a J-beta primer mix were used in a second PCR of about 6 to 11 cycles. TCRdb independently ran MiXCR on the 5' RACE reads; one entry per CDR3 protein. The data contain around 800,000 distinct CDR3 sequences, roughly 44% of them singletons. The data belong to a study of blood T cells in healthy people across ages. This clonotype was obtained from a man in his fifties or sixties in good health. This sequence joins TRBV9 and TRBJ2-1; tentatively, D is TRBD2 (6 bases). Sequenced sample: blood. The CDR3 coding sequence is TGTGCCAGCAGCACGCCCGGGGGTGCAAATGAGCAGTTCTTC. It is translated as CASSTPGGANEQFF.